Presented here are 11 T cell receptor beta chains from one specimen sequenced in a study of cytomegalovirus exposure and HLA in healthy donors. The PCR was carried out with 60 Vbeta primers and 13 Jbeta primers. Using immunoSEQ multiplex PCR, the repertoire was profiled, and TCRdb retains in-frame clones only, with some absent. Of more than 85,000 clones in the sample, about 69% are singletons; the top ten hold 4% to 5.5%. The specimen was PBMCs. The source is a human donor in good health.

This chain connects TRBV7-9 to TRBJ2-1, with a tentative D call TRBD2 (6 bases). There are 14 residues in the CDR3. Germline V gives CDR1 SEHNR, CDR2 FQNEAQ (reference sequence). V lost 5 bases and J lost 4, with 12 bases in between. The DNA for the CDR3 is TGTGCCAGCAGCCCAATAGCGGCTTACAATGAGCAGTTCTTC. It yields the protein CASSPIAAYNEQFF. Together with reference TRBV7-9 and TRBJ2-1, the CDR3 gives the full variable domain: DTGVSQNPRHKITKRGQNVTFRCDPISEHNRLYWYRQTLGQGPEFLTYFQNEAQLEKSRLLSDRFSAERPKGSFSTLEIQRTEQGDSAMYLCASSPIAAYNEQFFGPGTRLTVL.

This sequence joins TRBV2 and TRBJ2-6; the D is unclear. The CDR3 contains 15 residues. Deletions cut 1 base from V and 0 bases from J, with 4 bases between. CDR1 and CDR2 (germline): SNHLY, FYNNEI. CDR3 residues: CASSEVGSGANVLTF. DNA for the CDR3: TGTGCCAGCAGTGAAGTCGGCTCTGGGGCCAACGTCCTGACTTTC.

The chain recombines TRBV10-3 with TRBJ2-1; D gene uncertain. This CDR3 has 13 amino acids. Germline V lookup: CDR1 ENHRY, CDR2 SYGVKD. Trimming cost V 1 base and J 8 bases, with 9 bases left between them. The CDR3 here is CAISEFENYEQFF. CDR3 bases: TGTGCCATCAGTGAGTTTGAGAACTATGAGCAGTTCTTC.

The rearrangement joins TRBV4-1 to TRBJ2-7, with TRBD2 matching over 9 bases. V lost 0 bases, J lost 6 bases, and 9 bases stayed unmatched. The CDR3 loop spans 16 amino acids. CDR1 MGHRA and CDR2 YSYEKL come from the germline V gene. CDR3 nucleotide sequence: TGCGCCAGCAGCCAAGATTGGTCTAGCGGGAACAGCGAGCAGTACTTC. The encoded protein is CASSQDWSSGNSEQYF.

The CDR3 DNA follows: TGTGCCAGCAGCTTGTTCCGGCAGGGGAGTTACAATGAGCAGTTCTTC. Its translation: CASSLFRQGSYNEQFF. V is TRBV5-6 and J is TRBJ2-1; possibly TRBD1 for D (6 bases). Per germline, CDR1 SGHDT and CDR2 YYEEEE. The CDR3 sequence is 16 residues long. Trimming left V 1 base short and J 4 bases short, with 15 bases between.

This clone was picked up one time. The gene calls are TRBV27 and TRBJ1-5; D is undetermined. V lost 2 bases, J lost 6 bases, and 5 bases lay in between. CDR3 size: 12 residues. Germline lookup yields CDR1 MNHEY and CDR2 SMNVEV (reference sequence). The CDR3 DNA sequence: TGTGCCAGCAGTTTAATCGGTCAGCCCCAGCATTTT. It yields the protein CASSLIGQPQHF.

V and J are TRBV2 and TRBJ1-6, with D uncertain. Germline CDR1 is SNHLY and CDR2 is FYNNEI. With 7 bases removed from V and 0 bases from J, the gap between germline ends came to 10 bases. The CDR3 is 15 residues long. CDR3 nucleotides: TGTGCCAGCATAGAACAGAGCTCCTATAATTCACCCCTCCACTTT. Protein sequence: CASIEQSSYNSPLHF.

V gene TRBV19 combines with J gene TRBJ1-5, with no clear D. The CDR3 has 13 amino acids. Deletions cut 1 base from V and 3 bases from J, with 4 bases between. From germline, CDR1 is LNHDA and CDR2 SQIVND (reference sequence). CDR3: CASSIVNNQPQHF. As DNA, the CDR3 is TGTGCCAGTAGTATAGTCAACAATCAGCCCCAGCATTTT.

This clone has a handful of counts. The CDR3 sequence: CASILLAGGPNEQFF. In DNA form, the CDR3 reads TGTGCCAGCATTCTTCTAGCGGGAGGGCCTAATGAGCAGTTCTTC. The V call is TRBV6-1, the J call TRBJ2-1; 12 bases agree with TRBD2. Per germline, CDR1 MNHNS and CDR2 SASEGT. J was trimmed by 7 bases and V by 7 bases; bases with no gene match: 8. This CDR3 is 15 amino acids long.

DNA for the CDR3: TGTGCCAGCAGTCGTAAAGGGGATAATTCACCCCTCCACTTT. Translated, it gives CASSRKGDNSPLHF. This rearrangement joins TRBV6-5 to TRBJ1-6, with a possible D match to TRBD1 (5 bases). V gave up 5 bases and J gave up 5 bases, with 10 bases separating them. The CDR3 totals 14 residues. Germline CDR1 and CDR2: MNHEY and SVGAGI.

V usage is TRBV11-2 and J usage is TRBJ1-2; 7 nucleotides line up with TRBD1. V was clipped by 3 bases and J by 2 bases; unmatched bases: 3. This CDR3 region has 14 residues. Per germline, CDR1 SGHAT and CDR2 FQNNGV. CDR3 sequence reads: CASSFDRANYGYTF. CDR3 sequence (DNA): TGTGCCAGCAGCTTCGACAGGGCGAACTATGGCTACACCTTC.